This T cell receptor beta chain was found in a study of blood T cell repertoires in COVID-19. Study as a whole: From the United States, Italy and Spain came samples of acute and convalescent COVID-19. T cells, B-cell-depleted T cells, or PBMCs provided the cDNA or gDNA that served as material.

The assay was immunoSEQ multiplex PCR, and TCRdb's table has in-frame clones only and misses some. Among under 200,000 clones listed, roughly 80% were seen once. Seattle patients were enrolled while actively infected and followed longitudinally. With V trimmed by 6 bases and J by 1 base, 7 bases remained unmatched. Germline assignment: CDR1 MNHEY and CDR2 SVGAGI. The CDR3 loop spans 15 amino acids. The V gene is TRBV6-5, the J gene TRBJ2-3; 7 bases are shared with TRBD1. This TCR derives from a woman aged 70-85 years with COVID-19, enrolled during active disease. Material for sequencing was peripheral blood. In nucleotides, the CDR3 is TGTGCCAGCAGCGAGGGGGCTTCTGGCACAGATACGCAGTATTTT. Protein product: CASSEGASGTDTQYF.